This is a list of T cell receptor beta chains from one sample in a study of shared clonotypes between healthy human individuals. The protocol was immunoSEQ multiplex PCR, while the TCRdb copy is restricted to in-frame clones and leaves out a portion. The sample lists some 2,000,000 clones; 90% to 95% were seen once. The sample taken for sequencing was naive CD4+ T cells sorted from blood. The receptor source for this set is a man aged 18 to 30 in good health. The conserved cysteine and the conserved F or W are not part of the CDR3 here. Fields, in order: V gene, CDR3 protein.

V gene: TRBV9
CDR3 protein: ASSVEASGYNEQF

V gene: TRBV11-2
CDR3 protein: ASSLTGSTGELF

V gene: TRBV18
CDR3 protein: ASSPRSGRGTDTQY

V gene: TRBV9
CDR3 protein: ASSVTGSSYNEQF

V gene: TRBV6-1
CDR3 protein: ASSVFAGGETQY

V gene: TRBV29-1
CDR3 protein: SVEAVAETQY

V gene: TRBV2
CDR3 protein: ASSEADRKVSYEQY

V gene: TRBV15
CDR3 protein: ATSRKGVSSYEQY

V gene: TRBV9
CDR3 protein: ASSVEAANTGELF

V gene: TRBV19
CDR3 protein: ASSKSSYNEQF

V gene: TRBV6-6
CDR3 protein: ASSRQGGQPQH

V gene: TRBV2
CDR3 protein: ASSEGGTGQY

V gene: TRBV7-9
CDR3 protein: ASSLAFGWQTSGNTIY

V gene: TRBV5-6
CDR3 protein: ASSLRAGWNEQY

V gene: TRBV7-2
CDR3 protein: ASSLVSGWEDYGYT

V gene: TRBV28
CDR3 protein: ASSLGSLEAF

V gene: TRBV9
CDR3 protein: ASSRPDYQASYNEQF

V gene: TRBV7-3
CDR3 protein: ASSKSLSTDTQY

V gene: TRBV5-5
CDR3 protein: ASSLGQGVNTIY

V gene: TRBV20-1
CDR3 protein: SARDVRAF

V gene: TRBV5-1
CDR3 protein: ASSSGPGTGGNTEAF

V gene: TRBV1
CDR3 protein: TSSQDPAEAYSPLH

V gene: TRBV6-1
CDR3 protein: ASSEAQTYQY

V gene: TRBV11-2
CDR3 protein: ASSLAGVYNEQF

V gene: TRBV11-2
CDR3 protein: ASGPGSYNEQF

V gene: TRBV4-2
CDR3 protein: ASSQESSGAYEQY

V gene: TRBV6-6
CDR3 protein: ASRLQGSDNSPLH

V gene: TRBV5-6
CDR3 protein: ASSPQRQGATGGYT

V gene: TRBV6-5
CDR3 protein: ASSYYGTGNNEKLF

V gene: TRBV5-1
CDR3 protein: ASTPLGDLSSYNEQF

V gene: TRBV7-2
CDR3 protein: ASSLVRPYNEQF

V gene: TRBV10-1
CDR3 protein: ASSGDLPAGELF

V gene: TRBV5-1
CDR3 protein: ASSLFGGTGSEKLF

V gene: TRBV19
CDR3 protein: ASSMMGAGNQPQH

V gene: TRBV28
CDR3 protein: ASSTGTAGEKLF

V gene: TRBV7-3
CDR3 protein: ASSLRVSSGIYNEQF

V gene: TRBV7-9
CDR3 protein: ASSLAGAEETQY

V gene: TRBV6-1
CDR3 protein: ASSEGTGNGNTIY

V gene: TRBV28
CDR3 protein: ASSSTEAF

V gene: TRBV2
CDR3 protein: ASTEGRGSEAF

V gene: TRBV5-4
CDR3 protein: ASSLGGTGVQPQH

V gene: TRBV2
CDR3 protein: ASSDSGFYEQY

V gene: TRBV6-1
CDR3 protein: ASSEVSGTATQETQY

V gene: TRBV30
CDR3 protein: AWSPGPNQPQH

V gene: TRBV6-6
CDR3 protein: ASGNRGPYEQY

V gene: TRBV2
CDR3 protein: ASSMQETQY

V gene: TRBV2
CDR3 protein: ASSGRGYSNQPQH

V gene: TRBV5-1
CDR3 protein: ASSFRERTEAF

V gene: TRBV13
CDR3 protein: ASSLTGETQY

V gene: TRBV19
CDR3 protein: ASSSPGTGIYEQY

V gene: TRBV5-8
CDR3 protein: ASSFGQGPFYGYT

V gene: TRBV30
CDR3 protein: AWSWGQGRSYEQY

V gene: TRBV27
CDR3 protein: ASSVTQTGELF

V gene: TRBV30
CDR3 protein: AWSQTLTSGIGNEQF

V gene: TRBV5-1
CDR3 protein: ASSLGDRDADTQY

V gene: TRBV9
CDR3 protein: ASSAWDRGGNGYT

V gene: TRBV4-1
CDR3 protein: ASSFSLLRRGGTDTQY